Sequencing of this T cell receptor (beta chain) was carried out in a study of vaccination and CD4 T cells after COVID-19 (dated by TCRdb to between 2021 and 2023). Looking at the study overall: Convalescent patients had a positive SARS-CoV-2 result on nasal swab PCR, and of these patients, fewer than ten had mild disease and one had severe disease. Six males and four females were included in the convalescent cohort, with two Hispanic individuals, seven Caucasians, two Asians and one multiracial person represented. Two doses of either the Pfizer-BioNTech BNT162b2 vaccine (n=8) or the Moderna mRNA-1273 vaccine (n=2) were administered to participants. Post-COVID blood samples from convalescent patients were collected a median of approximately 93 days after diagnosis, with a range of roughly 35 to 161 days. Post-vaccine blood samples were collected a median of about 69 days after the second vaccine dose, ranging from roughly 13 to 250 days. Overlapping spike peptide pools from SARS-CoV-2 and from the common cold coronaviruses HCoV-NL63, HCoV-OC43 and HCoV-229E were used as culture stimuli. In control cultures, a CEFX viral epitope pool was used as positive control, an HIV-1 Nef peptide pool was used as negative control, or no peptide was added. The spike-specific CD4+ TCR repertoire was compared before and after mRNA vaccination in approximately ten COVID-19 convalescent patients and a handful of infection-naive healthy vaccine recipients. Overall results and qualifications from the work: In convalescent patients, nearly all vaccine-specific clones (304 of 307) were found to be mono-reactive for SARS-CoV-2 spike rather than cross-reactive with common cold coronaviruses. The median count of SARS-CoV-2-reactive clonotypes went up from 21 after infection to some 38 after vaccination, although the change was not significant. Among convalescent patients, a median about 86% of the SARS-CoV-2-reactive clones seen after vaccination appeared only after vaccination, which suggests priming specific to the vaccine. Only a relatively small number of convalescent patients were included in the study, and early timepoints following natural infection were not analyzed.

With respect to this clonotype: The clone's antigen remains unknown. Base quality data are lacking; no much larger clone is found one base away.

Libraries were prepared through PCR. At the Johns Hopkins FTIC core, DNA from the cultured CD4+ T cells underwent TCR sequencing with the Oncomine TCR Beta short-read assay. Genomic DNA was extracted from the cultured CD4+ T cells with the QIAamp micro DNA kit. Oncomine TCR Beta libraries made from cultured CD4+ T cells were pooled using unique dual indexes and sequenced on an Illumina iSeq 100. The original pipeline was this. Non-productive sequences were removed, and CDR3s not starting with C, not ending with F or W, or shorter than 7 amino acids were discarded. Antigen-specific clonotypes were identified with the MANAFEST web application by comparing peptide-stimulated wells with reference and other culture wells. For a clone to be called positive, the clone needed an FDR below 0.05, an odds ratio above 5, and a productive frequency above 0.1% in at least two of three replicate wells. A clonotype was classed as cross-reactive if the clonotype showed significant expansion both in SARS-CoV-2 spike wells and in at least one common cold coronavirus spike condition. Similarity between CDR3 sequences was evaluated in R version 3.6.1 using Levenshtein distances (stringdist) and unrooted phylogenetic trees (ape). Clones were called with MiXCR by TCRdb after fastp trimmed the public reads at Q25, and only in-frame beta chains were retained. Each entry merges the rows of one CDR3 protein and shows their most common DNA and genes. TCRdb's processing, not the authors' own work, is the source of the V and J calls. A total of over 8,000 distinct CDR3 sequences appear in this sample, approximately 57% of them only once. 23% of the sample comes from the top ten.

V is clipped by 1 base and J by 1 base, and the sequence between their germline boundaries is 10 bases long. The germline V gene encodes CDR1 DFQATT and CDR2 SNEGSKA (reference sequence). There are 14 amino acids in the CDR3, from cysteine to phenylalanine inclusive. CDR3 DNA only is kept here, 42 bases in frame from base 1. What the treatment or condition label conveys for this sample: roughly 10-day PBMC culture with coronavirus spike peptide pools or control peptides (ViraFEST assay). To expand antigen-specific T cells with peptide pools and then pick out the expanded clonotypes through TCR sequencing, the study relied on the ViraFEST assay. The positive SARS-CoV-2 PCR tests of the convalescent patients were dated from March to December 2020, before the Alpha, Beta and Delta variants emerged in the United States. PBMCs were cultured at around 2 million per well in IMDM supplemented with roughly 5% human AB serum and approximately 10 IU/ml IL-2, with approximately 11 ug/ml peptide pools added. On days 3 and 7, half of the culture medium was replaced with fresh IL-2-containing medium. After roughly nine days of culture, CD4+ T cells were isolated by negative selection using the EasySep CD4+ T cell isolation kit. Ficoll-Paque Plus gradient centrifugation was used to isolate PBMCs from whole blood, and the isolated PBMCs were then either used fresh or cryopreserved at -140C. Each culture condition was generally run in triplicate wells.

The sequencing sample was made of CD4+ T cells from blood, cultured in vitro. The chain couples TRBV20-1 to TRBJ2-5, and TRBD1 may be the D gene, going by 6 matching bases. This TCR was recovered from a human donor who had recovered from COVID-19. The CDR3 reads as follows: CSARGWDTQETQYF. The DNA reads TGCAGTGCTAGAGGATGGGACACCCAAGAGACCCAGTACTTC.